This TCR beta chain appears in the sequencing data of a study of T cells in Graves' hyperthyroidism and ophthalmopathy. Study-level background: Specimen type is peripheral blood, collected at initial diagnosis prior to any treatment.

Ten or more counts support this clonotype. The CDR3 has 15 residues. V was pared by 6 bases and J by 8 bases, with 23 bases between. Researchers defined stable Graves' hyperthyroidism as no ophthalmopathy progression within 18 months. The investigators amplified TCR beta CDR3 regions from RNA transcripts. The study used the HTBI primer set for a first-round RT-PCR of the TCR CDR3. TCRdb called the multiplex PCR reads again in MiXCR, with one record for every CDR3 protein. The sample yields 380,000 or so distinct CDR3 sequences, about a fifth seen once. The sample was blood. The clonotype originates from a woman under 30 with Graves' hyperthyroidism. J is TRBJ2-7 and V is TRBV12-3 or TRBV12-4; possible D gene TRBD2, 7 bases. This CDR3 reads CASSSPGRGQLQQYF. The CDR3 bases are TGTGCCAGCAGCTCCCCTGGGCGGGGGCAGCTTCAGCAGTACTTC.